The 12 T cell receptor beta chains below were found in one sample sequenced in a study of T-cell reconstitution after alpha-beta-depleted transplantation in children. This sample's TCRbeta library carried unique molecular identifier barcodes. Each CDR3 protein gets one entry after TCRdb re-called the PCR reads with MiXCR. The sample has hundreds of thousands of distinct CDR3 sequences, approximately 9.6% seen once. Sequencing used PBMCs from the stem cell graft donor, obtained from the stem cell graft. The receptors derive from a human donor who donated a stem cell graft to a child with SCID.

The rearrangement joins TRBV10-1 to TRBJ1-5, with D maybe TRBD1 (6 bases). The germline V gene encodes CDR1 WNHNN and CDR2 SYGVQD (reference sequence). Between the trimmed V and J ends, which lost 5 bases and 2 bases, there was a span of 10 bases. The CDR3 runs 14 residues. CDR3 protein: CASSSGAGNQPQHF. The CDR3 nucleotides are TGCGCCAGCAGTTCAGGGGCCGGCAATCAGCCCCAGCATTTT.

Many counts were recorded for this clonotype. This chain uses TRBV12-3 or TRBV12-4 with TRBJ2-2, with TRBD2 matching 11 bases. The length of the CDR3 is 15 residues. V lost 5 bases and J lost 6; bases outside the gene matches: 5. The CDR3 nucleotides read TGTGCCAGCAGTGGAGTAGCGGGGGGGTCCGGGGAGCTGTTTTTT. Its protein is CASSGVAGGSGELFF.

The sample holds many counts of this clonotype. This chain links TRBV12-3 or TRBV12-4 with TRBJ2-7, with D perhaps matching TRBD1 (5 bases). Trimming took 6 bases from V and 1 from J, leaving 13 bases between them. This CDR3 is built from 14 residues. The CDR3 bases are TGTGCCAGCAGGCAACAGGTCGCTTCCTACGAGCAGTACTTC. Its protein is CASRQQVASYEQYF.

There are a few counts of this clonotype. This sequence joins TRBV5-6 and TRBJ2-3; D possibly matches TRBD1 or TRBD2 (5 bases each). The CDR3 length is 18 residues. From germline, CDR1 is SGHDT and CDR2 YYEEEE. V lost 0 bases, J lost 0 bases, and 17 bases lay in between. For the CDR3, the DNA is TGTGCCAGCAGCTTGGCCGGGGCGGAAGTTTGGAGCACAGATACGCAGTATTTT. It encodes CASSLAGAEVWSTDTQYF.

Remarks on this clonotype: This may be a read error: a much more frequent sequence differs by one nucleotide. The DNA of the CDR3 is TGTGCCACTACGGACGGGGCGGGGGGCACATATACGCAGTATTTT. Its translation: CATTDGAGGTYTQYF. The gene calls are TRBV10-3 and TRBJ2-3, with TRBD2 matching over 8 bases. The CDR3 spans 15 residues. Per germline, CDR1 ENHRY and CDR2 SYGVKD.

This clonotype appeared a few times. The V gene is TRBV20-1, the J gene TRBJ2-3; D assignment may be TRBD1 or TRBD2 (6 bases each). The CDR3 extends over 16 amino acids. Trimming shortened V by 7 bases and J by 1 base, and 21 bases separated the two germline ends. CDR1 is DFQATT and CDR2 is SNEGSKA in the germline V gene (reference sequence). CDR3 sequence (DNA): TGCAGTGTTTCGGGGGACACCAGCGTCGGCACAGATACGCAGTATTTT. Translated: CSVSGDTSVGTDTQYF.

This clonotype has at least ten counts. This chain connects TRBV6-1 to TRBJ2-1; a weak D match, TRBD1 (6 bases). Germline values: CDR1 MNHNS, CDR2 SASEGT. Trimming took 6 bases from V and 0 from J, leaving 15 bases between them. The CDR3 sequence is 16 residues long. The CDR3 DNA is TGTGCCAGCAGCCGGACAGCGCAAATCTCCTACAATGAGCAGTTCTTC. Translation gives CASSRTAQISYNEQFF.

The chain links TRBV28 to TRBJ2-7; possibly TRBD1 or TRBD2 for D (5 bases each). The CDR3 loop spans 13 amino acids. Germline CDR1 is MDHEN and CDR2 is SYDVKM. The CDR3 loop is CAVLGDGTYEQYF. The DNA for the CDR3 is TGTGCTGTTCTCGGGGACGGCACCTACGAGCAGTACTTC. Full variable domain (missing parts from reference TRBV28 and TRBJ2-7): DVKVTQSSRYLVKRTGEKVFLECVQDMDHENMFWYRQDPGLGLRLIYFSYDVKMKEKGDIPEGYSVSREKKERFSLILESASTNQTSMYLCAVLGDGTYEQYFGPGTRLTVT.

V and J are TRBV6-1 and TRBJ2-7, with TRBD1 identical over 8 bases. Germline values: CDR1 MNHNS, CDR2 SASEGT. The CDR3 spans 13 residues. V lost 6 bases and J lost 5; bases outside the gene matches: 6. The CDR3 sequence: CASRFGTGNEQYF. CDR3 in DNA: TGTGCCAGCAGATTCGGGACAGGCAACGAGCAGTACTTC.

In its sample, this clonotype was seen a few times. This chain joins TRBV7-6 and TRBJ2-7; a weak D match, TRBD2 (5 bases). The germline V gene has CDR1 SGHVS and CDR2 FNYEAQ. Deletions cut 8 bases from V and 3 bases from J, with 14 bases between. The CDR3 extends over 13 amino acids. The CDR3 sequence is CASGRGINYEQYF. The DNA for the CDR3 is TGTGCCAGCGGTCGAGGGATTAACTACGAGCAGTACTTC.

The table lists this clonotype with many counts. The chain links TRBV2 to TRBJ1-5; possibly TRBD1 for D (6 bases). The V end was cut by 8 bases, the J end by 2 bases, with 10 bases between. This CDR3 contains 13 residues. CDR1 SNHLY and CDR2 FYNNEI come from the germline V gene. DNA for the CDR3: TGTGCCAGCCGGGACAACCGCAATCAGCCCCAGCATTTT. Its protein product is CASRDNRNQPQHF.

V and J are TRBV10-3 and TRBJ2-1; 7 bases match TRBD1. CDR1 and CDR2 from the germline V gene are ENHRY and SYGVKD. The V gene end was trimmed by 6 bases and the J gene end by 5 bases; junction bases not matched to a gene: 4. The CDR3 loop spans 13 amino acids. This CDR3 reads CAIRDRVNNEQFF. DNA of the CDR3: TGTGCCATCAGAGACAGGGTTAACAATGAGCAGTTCTTC.